This T cell receptor beta chain was sequenced during a study of tumor-infiltrating lymphocytes in primary liver carcinoma. On the study more broadly: Patients of both sexes were 30 to 69 years old. General observations from the study: Top-250-clone fractions were significantly higher in tumors than in blood (p = 0.039). Researchers found tumor-adjacent and tumor-blood pairs overlapped less than tumor region pairs.

From unsorted bulk tissue weighing about 20-31 mg, DNA and RNA were co-extracted. Germline lookup yields CDR1 SGHVS and CDR2 FQNEAQ. V lost 1 base and J lost 6, with 0 bases in between. The CDR3 has 10 amino acids. In its sample, this clonotype was seen many times. Its antigen is undetermined. From around 520 ng of total RNA, TCR beta-specific cDNA was reverse-transcribed using a constant-region primer. ARM-PCR, slightly modified, supplied the TCR beta libraries through three nested multiplex PCR rounds. Forward primers for TRBV1-TRBV30 and a C-beta reverse primer served the first two PCR rounds, at around 9 cycles each. TCRdb re-called the multiplex PCR reads with MiXCR, one entry per CDR3 protein. The sample records more than 75,000 distinct CDR3 sequences, around 70% being singletons.

Material: liver tumor tissue from sampling region 1. Subset defined: tumor region T1, superior pole. The V call is TRBV7-8, the J call TRBJ2-5, with D unclear. The TCR originated in a man aged 35-49 years with primary liver carcinoma and hepatitis B virus infection. In nucleotides, the CDR3 is TGTGCCAGCAGCTTAGAGACCCAGTACTTC. Translation: CASSLETQYF.